This TCR beta chain originates from a study of blood T cell repertoires in COVID-19. Only in-frame clones appear in the TCRdb table, and some are missing; sequencing was by immunoSEQ multiplex PCR. The table has approximately 160,000 clones, over 75% seen once; the top ten hold roughly 11%. Germline V lookup: CDR1 SEHNR, CDR2 FQNEAQ (reference sequence). Trimming took 2 bases from V and 0 from J, leaving 8 bases between them. The CDR3 spans 16 residues. This clone counts as medium-sized. The chain links TRBV7-9 to TRBJ2-6, with D unclear. The clonotype originates from a man aged 55 to 69 with active or convalescent COVID-19. The material sequenced was peripheral blood. CDR3: CASSLNRNSGANVLTF. CDR3 bases: TGTGCCAGCAGCTTAAACAGAAACTCTGGGGCCAACGTCCTGACTTTC.